This passage covers 28 T cell receptor beta chains from one sample sequenced in a study of blood T cell repertoires in COVID-19. Method: immunoSEQ multiplex PCR; TCRdb's copy keeps in-frame clones and lacks some. This table has 310,000 or so clones, around 85% appearing once. The sequencing sample was made of peripheral blood. The receptors originated from a woman aged 25 to 39 who had recovered from COVID-19.

This chain links TRBV28 with TRBJ2-7; possibly TRBD2 for D (6 bases). From germline, CDR1 is MDHEN and CDR2 SYDVKM. The V and J ends lost 3 bases and 7 bases respectively, with 28 bases between them. The CDR3 extends over 18 amino acids. The CDR3 is CASSLSGRDQTLGREQYF. The CDR3 nucleotides are TGTGCCAGCAGTTTGAGCGGGCGGGACCAAACCCTAGGGAGAGAGCAGTACTTC.

This clone occurred a few times. This chain joins TRBV7-9 and TRBJ2-2; D is possibly TRBD1 (6 bases). CDR3 size: 16 residues. V shed 5 bases and J shed 2 bases, with 15 bases lying between them. Per the germline V gene, CDR1 is SEHNR and CDR2 is FQNEAQ (reference sequence). The CDR3 nucleotides are TGTGCCAGCAGCCCGGGCCAGGGGCCCAACACCGGGGAGCTGTTTTTT. Translation: CASSPGQGPNTGELFF.

The chain combines TRBV7-2 with TRBJ2-1; TRBD2 agrees at 10 bases. The CDR3 is made up of 16 amino acids. Trimming took 2 bases from V and 8 from J; bases not matched to a gene: 9. Germline V gene lookup returns CDR1 SGHTA and CDR2 FQGNSA. CDR3 amino acids: CASSLRQRGGNDEQFF. In nucleotides, the CDR3 is TGTGCCAGCAGCTTACGCCAGCGGGGGGGGAACGATGAGCAGTTCTTC.

The chain's CDR3 is CASSFLIAGGIGTGELFF. The CDR3 DNA reads TGTGCCAGCAGTTTCTTGATAGCGGGAGGTATTGGCACCGGGGAGCTGTTTTTT. V is TRBV27 and J is TRBJ2-2; 10 bases fit TRBD2. CDR3 length: 18 residues. Germline V gene sequence: CDR1 MNHEY, CDR2 SMNVEV (reference sequence). V shed 3 bases, J shed 4 bases, and the junction held 11 bases outside the gene matches.

This clone was observed a single time. V is TRBV3-1 (or the pseudogene TRBV3-2) and J is TRBJ1-5; no reliable D call. V was cut by 4 bases and J by 3 bases, with 13 bases left in between. Germline V gives CDR1 LGHDT, CDR2 YNNKEL (reference sequence). CDR3 length: 15 amino acids. CDR3 protein: CASSLTPGDNQPQHF. As DNA, the CDR3 is TGTGCCAGCAGCCTCACCCCAGGCGACAATCAGCCCCAGCATTTT.

V is TRBV11-2 and J is TRBJ1-1, with D unresolved. V lost 1 base and J 6 bases, leaving 9 bases between the germline ends. Germline V gene lookup returns CDR1 SGHAT and CDR2 FQNNGV. The CDR3 length is 13 residues. The CDR3: CASSLGGGAEAFF. As DNA, the CDR3 is TGTGCCAGCAGCTTAGGAGGCGGGGCTGAAGCTTTCTTT.

Written as DNA, the CDR3 is TGTGCCAGCAGCTTAGAGGGGTTTCAGGGAACCTACAATGAGCAGTTCTTC. It specifies CASSLEGFQGTYNEQFF. This chain joins TRBV11-3 and TRBJ2-1; tentatively, D is TRBD1 (5 bases). The V gene's germline CDR1 is SGHNT and CDR2 YENEEA. The CDR3 runs 17 residues. Trimming took 0 bases from V and 2 from J, leaving 14 bases between them.

This clone was observed once. The same CDR3 arises from other DNA sequences in this sample as well. This chain links TRBV14 with TRBJ1-1; D is undetermined. Between the trimmed V and J ends, which lost 0 bases and 4 bases, there was a span of 6 bases. CDR1 SGHDN and CDR2 FVKESK come from the germline V gene. There are 13 residues in the CDR3. In nucleotides, the CDR3 is TGTGCCAGCAGCCAAGACCGGGGCACTGAAGCTTTCTTT. Its translation is CASSQDRGTEAFF.

Comments on this clone: A read error may account for a junction end that differs from germline. This chain uses TRBV2 with TRBJ2-4; a possible D gene is TRBD1 (5 bases). CDR3 length equals 15 residues. The germline CDR1 and CDR2 sequences are SNHLY and FYNNEI. DNA for the CDR3: TGTGCCAGCGGTGAACAGGCCCTAGCCAAAAACATTCAGTACTTC. Protein sequence: CASGEQALAKNIQYF.

This chain joins TRBV1 and TRBJ2-5; the table's D call, TRBD2, has no DNA check behind it. TRBV1 corresponds to a pseudogene. CDR3 size: 12 residues. CDR3 protein: CTSSEGRPSRNF. In DNA, the CDR3 is TGCACCAGCAGCGAGGGTCGGCCGAGCCGGAACTTC.

This chain uses TRBV2 with TRBJ2-1; tentative D call: TRBD2 (6 bases). V lost 2 bases, J lost 7 bases, and 15 bases lay in between. Germline CDR1 is SNHLY and CDR2 is FYNNEI. CDR3 length: 15 residues. The CDR3 DNA is TGTGCCAGCAGTGAATATCGGCGGCGGGGAAATGAGCAGTTCTTC. This translates into CASSEYRRRGNEQFF.

This clone was detected only a few times. The V gene is TRBV15, the J gene TRBJ1-5; D call uncertain. This CDR3 has 14 residues. Trimming shortened V by 1 base and J by 0 bases, and 4 bases separated the two germline ends. The germline V gene encodes CDR1 LNHNV and CDR2 YYDKDF (reference sequence). In nucleotides, the CDR3 is TGTGCCACCAGCAGAGCGTTTAGCAATCAGCCCCAGCATTTT. Amino acids: CATSRAFSNQPQHF.

This clone was found once. The genes are TRBV11-3 and TRBJ2-6; D is possibly TRBD2 (6 bases). The CDR3 loop spans 18 amino acids. The V gene lost 5 bases and the J gene lost 3 bases, with 20 bases spanning the gap. The V gene's germline CDR1 is SGHNT and CDR2 YENEEA. Written as DNA, the CDR3 is TGTGCCAGCAGCACACGGGACTTTAAGGTGGATGGGGCCAACGTCCTGACTTTC. Translating it yields CASSTRDFKVDGANVLTF.

The chain combines TRBV11-2 with TRBJ2-3; the D is unclear. Per the germline V gene, CDR1 is SGHAT and CDR2 is FQNNGV. The V and J ends lost 7 bases and 1 base respectively, with 9 bases between them. The CDR3 totals 13 residues. The CDR3 DNA reads TGTGCCAGCAACCGGGTGGGCACAGATACGCAGTATTTT. Amino acid sequence: CASNRVGTDTQYF. Variable domain in full (rest from reference TRBV11-2 and TRBJ2-3): EAGVAQSPRYKIIEKRQSVAFWCNPISGHATLYWYQQILGQGPKLLIQFQNNGVVDDSQLPKDRFSAERLKGVDSTLKIQPAKLEDSAVYLCASNRVGTDTQYFGPGTRLTVL.

The chain is built from TRBV3-1 (or the pseudogene TRBV3-2) and TRBJ1-5; D gene ambiguous. The germline V gene has CDR1 LGHDT and CDR2 YNNKEL (reference sequence). Trimming took 1 base from V and 9 from J, leaving 7 bases between them. This CDR3 has 12 residues. CDR3 loop: CASSQGKMPQHF. Written as DNA, the CDR3 is TGTGCCAGCAGCCAAGGTAAAATGCCCCAGCATTTT.

The chain joins TRBV6-6 to TRBJ1-1; TRBD1 matches at 7 bases. This CDR3 comprises 12 residues. Germline V gives CDR1 MNHNY, CDR2 SVGAGI (reference sequence). Trimming removed 8 bases from V and 5 bases from J; junction bases left unmatched: 5. CDR3 bases: TGTGCCAGCCGACAGGGCGGAACTGAAGCTTTCTTT. Amino acids: CASRQGGTEAFF.

The rearrangement uses TRBV28 and TRBJ2-7; possible D gene TRBD2, 5 bases. The V gene lost 6 bases and the J gene lost 7 bases, with 22 bases spanning the gap. Germline CDR1 reads MDHEN; CDR2 reads SYDVKM. The CDR3 is 15 residues long. CDR3 loop: CASRPPPAASGEQYF. DNA of the CDR3: TGTGCCAGCAGGCCTCCTCCGGCGGCGTCGGGAGAGCAGTACTTC.

The rearrangement links TRBV28 to TRBJ2-5; TRBD1 aligns across 9 bases. The germline CDR1 and CDR2 sequences are MDHEN and SYDVKM. CDR3 size: 16 residues. V trimming: 5 bases; J trimming: 1 base; junction bases outside the gene matches: 8. CDR3 DNA sequence: TGTGCCAGCAGTCAGCCGGGACAGGGAACCCAAGAGACCCAGTACTTC. Protein: CASSQPGQGTQETQYF.

The V gene is TRBV6-5, the J gene TRBJ2-7, with 7 bases matching TRBD1. The J segment lost 6 bases and the V segment lost 2 bases, leaving 4 bases of the junction unmatched. The germline CDR1 and CDR2 sequences are MNHEY and SVGAGI. The CDR3 is 13 amino acids. In DNA form, the CDR3 reads TGTGCCAGCAGTTACCCCGGGACAGCCGAGCAGTACTTC. Translated, it gives CASSYPGTAEQYF.

The chain carries TRBV3-1 (or the pseudogene TRBV3-2) and TRBJ1-2, with D possibly matching TRBD1 (5 bases). CDR3 length: 14 residues. Germline V gene data show CDR1 as LGHDT and CDR2 as YNNKEL (reference sequence). Trimming took off 3 bases at V and 4 bases at J, with 12 bases between the two ends. This CDR3 reads CASSHHRNPYGYTF. The CDR3 DNA sequence: TGTGCCAGCAGCCACCACAGGAACCCCTATGGCTACACCTTC.

DNA of the CDR3: TGTGCCAGTAGTACCACCCTCCTCGGCGGATCGAGCAATCAGCCCCAGCATTTT. Protein product: CASSTTLLGGSSNQPQHF. V gene TRBV19 combines with J gene TRBJ1-5; unclear D gene. The CDR3 totals 18 residues. V was shortened by 4 bases and J by 1 base, with 20 bases between the two germline ends. Germline CDR1 and CDR2: LNHDA and SQIVND (reference sequence).

The chain employs TRBV14 and TRBJ2-6; D might be TRBD2 (7 bases). The V gene lost 5 bases and the J gene lost 8 bases, with 13 bases spanning the gap. Germline CDR1 and CDR2: SGHDN and FVKESK. The CDR3 runs to 14 residues. CDR3 in DNA: TGTGCCAGCAGCTTAAGGGGGGGAACCAACGTCCTGACTTTC. Amino acid sequence: CASSLRGGTNVLTF.

This chain uses TRBV10-3 with TRBJ2-2; D might be TRBD1 (6 bases). Germline CDR1 and CDR2: ENHRY and SYGVKD. Trimming left V 10 bases short and J 1 base short, with 10 bases between. This CDR3 is built from 13 residues. The CDR3 reads CATQGQNTGELFF. The CDR3 DNA is TGTGCCACTCAGGGACAGAACACCGGGGAGCTGTTTTTT.

J is TRBJ2-5 and V is TRBV4-1; no clear D. Germline CDR1 is MGHRA and CDR2 is YSYEKL. The CDR3 totals 14 residues. The V and J ends lost 2 bases and 2 bases respectively, with 9 bases between them. In DNA form, the CDR3 reads TGCGCCAGCAGCCAAACCGGCAGGCAAGAGACCCAGTACTTC. It translates to CASSQTGRQETQYF.

This clone has a single count. This rearrangement joins TRBV18 to TRBJ2-1, with D uncertain. V was pared by 3 bases and J by 8 bases, with 11 bases between. Germline V CDR1 and CDR2: KGHSH, LQKENI. The CDR3 runs 13 residues. The CDR3 protein is CASSPLLRDEQFF. As DNA, the CDR3 is TGTGCCAGCTCACCTTTACTACGGGATGAGCAGTTCTTC.

The chain joins TRBV27 to TRBJ2-4; 7 bases are a match to TRBD2. With 6 bases clipped from V and 13 bases from J, the junction kept 9 bases outside the gene matches. The CDR3 extends over 12 amino acids. CDR1 MNHEY and CDR2 SMNVEV come from the germline V gene (reference sequence). The CDR3 DNA follows: TGTGCCAGCAGATCTAGCGGATATTCACAGTACTTC. This codes for CASRSSGYSQYF.

The chain recombines TRBV30 with TRBJ1-4, with D possibly TRBD1 on 5 matching bases. Trimming pared 6 bases from V and 6 bases from J, leaving 14 bases between. The CDR3 totals 13 residues. Germline-derived CDR1 and CDR2 are GTSNPN and SVGIG (reference sequence). The CDR3: CACRDLDDEKLFF. The CDR3 DNA follows: TGTGCCTGCCGGGACTTGGACGATGAAAAACTGTTTTTT.

The rearrangement joins TRBV9 to TRBJ1-1; D remains unclear. The CDR3 length is 14 residues. Germline CDR1 and CDR2: SGDLS and YYNGEE. The V and J ends lost 3 bases and 2 bases respectively, with 11 bases between them. CDR3 sequence (DNA): TGTGCCAGCAGCGCAGACACCGCTAACACTGAAGCTTTCTTT. Its translation: CASSADTANTEAFF.